This T cell receptor (beta chain) was obtained from a study of blood T cell repertoires in COVID-19. Study in general: T cells, B-cell-depleted T cells, or PBMCs supplied cDNA or gDNA.

Assay: immunoSEQ multiplex PCR; the TCRdb copy retains only in-frame clones and omits some. The sample has approximately 280,000 clones; approximately 88% are singletons. The study recruited people aged roughly 18 to 100 years across roughly 25 US areas. CDR1 is MNHEY and CDR2 is SMNVEV in the germline V gene (reference sequence). The V gene end was trimmed by 3 bases and the J gene end by 9 bases; junction bases not matched to a gene: 8. This CDR3 comprises 15 residues. The specimen was PBMCs or T cells enriched from blood (not recorded which). The source of this sequence is a woman between 35 and 50 years old who had recovered from COVID-19. This sequence joins TRBV27 and TRBJ1-6; the match to TRBD1 covers 7 bases. DNA for the CDR3: TGTGCCAGCAGTTTGGGACAGCCCATTAGTTCACCCCTCCACTTT. Amino acid sequence: CASSLGQPISSPLHF.